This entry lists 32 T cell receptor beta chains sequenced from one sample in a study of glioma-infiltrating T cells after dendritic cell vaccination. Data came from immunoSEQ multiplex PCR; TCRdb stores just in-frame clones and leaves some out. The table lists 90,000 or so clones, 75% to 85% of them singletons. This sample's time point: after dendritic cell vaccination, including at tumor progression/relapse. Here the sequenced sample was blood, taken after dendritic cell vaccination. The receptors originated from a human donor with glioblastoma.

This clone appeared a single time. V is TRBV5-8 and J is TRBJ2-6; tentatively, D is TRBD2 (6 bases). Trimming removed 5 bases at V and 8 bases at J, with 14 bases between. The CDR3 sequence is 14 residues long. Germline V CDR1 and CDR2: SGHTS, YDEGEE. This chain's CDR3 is CASRTVRGSNVLTF. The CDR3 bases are TGTGCCAGCAGGACCGTCCGGGGGTCCAACGTCCTGACTTTC.

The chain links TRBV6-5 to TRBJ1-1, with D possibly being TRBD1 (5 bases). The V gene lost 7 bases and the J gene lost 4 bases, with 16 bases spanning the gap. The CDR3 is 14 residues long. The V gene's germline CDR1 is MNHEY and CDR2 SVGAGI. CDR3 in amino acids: CASTVPTVGTEAFF. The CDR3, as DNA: TGTGCCAGCACGGTCCCGACAGTCGGCACTGAAGCTTTCTTT.

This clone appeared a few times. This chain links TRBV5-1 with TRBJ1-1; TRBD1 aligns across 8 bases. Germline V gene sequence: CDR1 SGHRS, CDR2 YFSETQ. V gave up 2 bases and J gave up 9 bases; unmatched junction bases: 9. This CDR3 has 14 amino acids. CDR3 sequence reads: CASSLGTGQRQAFF. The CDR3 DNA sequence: TGCGCCAGCAGCTTAGGGACAGGTCAACGCCAAGCTTTCTTT. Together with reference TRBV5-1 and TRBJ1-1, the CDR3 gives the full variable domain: KAGVTQTPRYLIKTRGQQVTLSCSPISGHRSVSWYQQTPGQGLQFLFEYFSETQRNKGNFPGRFSGRQFSNSRSEMNVSTLELGDSALYLCASSLGTGQRQAFFGQGTRLTVV.

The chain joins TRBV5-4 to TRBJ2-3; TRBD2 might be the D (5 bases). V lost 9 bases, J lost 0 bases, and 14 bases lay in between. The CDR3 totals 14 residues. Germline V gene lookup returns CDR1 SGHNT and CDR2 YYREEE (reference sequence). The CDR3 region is CATSGEASTDTQYF. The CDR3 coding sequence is TGTGCCACAAGCGGAGAGGCTAGCACAGATACGCAGTATTTT.

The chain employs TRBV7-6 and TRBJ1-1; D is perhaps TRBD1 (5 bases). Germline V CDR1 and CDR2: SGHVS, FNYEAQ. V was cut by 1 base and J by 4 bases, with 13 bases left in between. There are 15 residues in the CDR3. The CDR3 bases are TGTGCCAGCAGCTTAGGATTGCGGCAGGGCACTGAAGCTTTCTTT. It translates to CASSLGLRQGTEAFF.

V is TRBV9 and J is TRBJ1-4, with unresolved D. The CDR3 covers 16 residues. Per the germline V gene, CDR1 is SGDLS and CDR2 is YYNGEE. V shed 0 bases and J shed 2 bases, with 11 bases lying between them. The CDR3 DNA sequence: TGTGCCAGCAGCGTAGGACCGGGAACGACTAATGAAAAACTGTTTTTT. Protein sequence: CASSVGPGTTNEKLFF.

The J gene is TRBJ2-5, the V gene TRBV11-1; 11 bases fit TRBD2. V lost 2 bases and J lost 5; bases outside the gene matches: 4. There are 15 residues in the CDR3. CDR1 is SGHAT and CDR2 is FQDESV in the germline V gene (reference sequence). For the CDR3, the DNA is TGTGCCAGCAGCTTATTCACTAGCGGGAGTGAGACCCAGTACTTC. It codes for CASSLFTSGSETQYF.

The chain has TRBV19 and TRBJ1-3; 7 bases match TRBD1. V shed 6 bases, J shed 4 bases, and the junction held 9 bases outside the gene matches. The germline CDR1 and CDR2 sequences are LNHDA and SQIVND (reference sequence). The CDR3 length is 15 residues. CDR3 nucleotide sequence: TGTGCCAGTAGGCATTTGACAGGGCGGGGAAACACCATATATTTT. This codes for CASRHLTGRGNTIYF.

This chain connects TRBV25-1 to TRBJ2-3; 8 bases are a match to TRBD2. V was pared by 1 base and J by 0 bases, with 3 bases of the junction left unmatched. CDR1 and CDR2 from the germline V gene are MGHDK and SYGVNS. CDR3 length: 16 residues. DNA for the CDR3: TGTGCCAGCAGTGAATCGCCTAGCGGGAGCACAGATACGCAGTATTTT. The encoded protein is CASSESPSGSTDTQYF.

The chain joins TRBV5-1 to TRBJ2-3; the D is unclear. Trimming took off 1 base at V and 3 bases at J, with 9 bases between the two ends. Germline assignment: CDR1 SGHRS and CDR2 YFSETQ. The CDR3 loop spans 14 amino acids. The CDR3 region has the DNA TGCGCCAGCAGCTTGATACTATCGACAGATACGCAGTATTTT. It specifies CASSLILSTDTQYF. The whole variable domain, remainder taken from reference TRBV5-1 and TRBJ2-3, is KAGVTQTPRYLIKTRGQQVTLSCSPISGHRSVSWYQQTPGQGLQFLFEYFSETQRNKGNFPGRFSGRQFSNSRSEMNVSTLELGDSALYLCASSLILSTDTQYFGPGTRLTVL.

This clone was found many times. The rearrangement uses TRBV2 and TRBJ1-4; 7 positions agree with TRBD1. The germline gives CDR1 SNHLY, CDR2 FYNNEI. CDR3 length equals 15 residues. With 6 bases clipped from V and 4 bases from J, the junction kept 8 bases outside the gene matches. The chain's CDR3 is CASSELTGYNEKLFF. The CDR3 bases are TGTGCCAGCAGCGAACTGACAGGGTATAATGAAAAACTGTTTTTT.

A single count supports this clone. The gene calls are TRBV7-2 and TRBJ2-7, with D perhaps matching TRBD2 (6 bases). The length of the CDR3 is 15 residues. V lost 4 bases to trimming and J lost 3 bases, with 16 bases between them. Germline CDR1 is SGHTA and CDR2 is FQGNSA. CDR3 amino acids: CASSSLGGAFYEQYF. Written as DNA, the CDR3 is TGTGCCAGCAGCTCCCTCGGCGGGGCCTTCTACGAGCAGTACTTC.

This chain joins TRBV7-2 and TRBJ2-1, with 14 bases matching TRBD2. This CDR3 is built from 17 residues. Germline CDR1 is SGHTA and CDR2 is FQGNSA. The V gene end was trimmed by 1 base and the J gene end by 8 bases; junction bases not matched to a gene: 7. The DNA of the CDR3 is TGTGCCAGCAGCTTAGAGACTAGCGGGAGGGCCGCCTATGAGCAGTTCTTC. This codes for CASSLETSGRAAYEQFF.

CDR3 sequence reads: CASSYTSGGLGETQYF. The DNA of the CDR3 is TGTGCCAGCAGTTACACCTCGGGGGGGTTAGGGGAGACCCAGTACTTC. The J gene is TRBJ2-5, the V gene TRBV6-5; TRBD2 matches at 8 bases. Losses at the gene ends were 2 bases for V and 5 bases for J; bases not matched to a gene: 10. Germline CDR1 reads MNHEY; CDR2 reads SVGAGI. The CDR3 covers 16 residues.

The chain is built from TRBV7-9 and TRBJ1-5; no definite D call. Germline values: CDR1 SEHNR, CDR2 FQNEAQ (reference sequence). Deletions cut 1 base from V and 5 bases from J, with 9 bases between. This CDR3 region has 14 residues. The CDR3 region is CASSLGADHQPQHF. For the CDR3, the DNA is TGTGCCAGCAGCTTAGGGGCAGACCATCAGCCCCAGCATTTT.

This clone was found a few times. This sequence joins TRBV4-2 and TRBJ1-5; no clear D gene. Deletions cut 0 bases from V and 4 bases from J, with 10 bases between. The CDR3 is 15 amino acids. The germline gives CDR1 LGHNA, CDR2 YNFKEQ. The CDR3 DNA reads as TGTGCCAGCAGCCAAGACTCGGGAGGTAATCAGCCCCAGCATTTT. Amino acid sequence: CASSQDSGGNQPQHF.

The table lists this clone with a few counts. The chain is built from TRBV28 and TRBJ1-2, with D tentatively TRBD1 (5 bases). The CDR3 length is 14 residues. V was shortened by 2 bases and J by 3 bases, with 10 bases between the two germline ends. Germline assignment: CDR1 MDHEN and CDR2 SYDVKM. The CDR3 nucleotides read TGTGCCAGCAGTTTACTTCGACAGTACTATGGCTACACCTTC. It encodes CASSLLRQYYGYTF.

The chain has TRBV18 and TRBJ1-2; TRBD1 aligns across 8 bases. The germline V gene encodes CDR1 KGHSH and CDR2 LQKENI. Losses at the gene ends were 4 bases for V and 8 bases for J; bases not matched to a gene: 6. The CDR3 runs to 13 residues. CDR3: CASSRGTGDGYTF. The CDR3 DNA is TGTGCCAGCTCACGAGGGACAGGAGACGGCTACACCTTC. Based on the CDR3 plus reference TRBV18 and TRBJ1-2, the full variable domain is NAGVMQNPRHLVRRRGQEARLRCSPMKGHSHVYWYRQLPEEGLKFMVYLQKENIIDESGMPKERFSAEFPKEGPSILRIQQVVRGDSAAYFCASSRGTGDGYTFGSGTRLTVV.

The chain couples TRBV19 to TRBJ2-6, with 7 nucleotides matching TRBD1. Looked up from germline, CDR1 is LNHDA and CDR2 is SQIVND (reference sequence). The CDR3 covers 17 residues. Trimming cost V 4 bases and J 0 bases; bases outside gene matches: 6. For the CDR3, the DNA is TGTGCCAGTAGTACCGGACAGGCCACCTCTGGGGCCAACGTCCTGACTTTC. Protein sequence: CASSTGQATSGANVLTF. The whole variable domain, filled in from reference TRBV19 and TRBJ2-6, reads DGGITQSPKYLFRKEGQNVTLSCEQNLNHDAMYWYRQDPGQGLRLIYYSQIVNDFQKGDIAEGYSVSREKKESFPLTVTSAQKNPTAFYLCASSTGQATSGANVLTFGAGSRLTVL.

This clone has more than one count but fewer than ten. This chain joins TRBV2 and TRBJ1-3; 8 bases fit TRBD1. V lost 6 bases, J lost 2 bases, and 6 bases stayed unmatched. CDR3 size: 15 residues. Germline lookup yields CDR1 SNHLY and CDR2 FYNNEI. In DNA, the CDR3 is TGTGCCAGCAGGCCAGACAGGGGAACTGGAAACACCATATATTTT. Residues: CASRPDRGTGNTIYF.

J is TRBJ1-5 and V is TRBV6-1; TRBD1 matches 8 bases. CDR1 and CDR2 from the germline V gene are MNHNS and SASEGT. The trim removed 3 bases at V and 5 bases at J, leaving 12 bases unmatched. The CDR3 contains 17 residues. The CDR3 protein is CASSERDRTTLHQPQHF. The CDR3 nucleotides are TGTGCCAGCAGTGAGCGGGACAGGACAACACTGCATCAGCCCCAGCATTTT.

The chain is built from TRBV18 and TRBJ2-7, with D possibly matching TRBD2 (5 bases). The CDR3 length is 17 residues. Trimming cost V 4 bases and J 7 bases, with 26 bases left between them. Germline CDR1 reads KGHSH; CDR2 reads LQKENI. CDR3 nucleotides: TGTGCCAGCTCACGGGGTTTGTTTATCTTTGAGGGCGGTGAGCAGTACGTC. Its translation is CASSRGLFIFEGGEQYV.

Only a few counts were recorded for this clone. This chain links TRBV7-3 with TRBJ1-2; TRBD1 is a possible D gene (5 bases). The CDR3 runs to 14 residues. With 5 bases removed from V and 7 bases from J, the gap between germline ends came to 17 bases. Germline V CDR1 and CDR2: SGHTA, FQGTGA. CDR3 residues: CASSQGAGRSGYTF. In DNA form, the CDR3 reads TGTGCCAGCAGCCAAGGGGCAGGGCGGAGTGGCTACACCTTC.

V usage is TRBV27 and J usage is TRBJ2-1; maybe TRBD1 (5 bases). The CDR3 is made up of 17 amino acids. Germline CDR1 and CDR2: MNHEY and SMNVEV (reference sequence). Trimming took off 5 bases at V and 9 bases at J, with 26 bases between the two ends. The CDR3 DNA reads TGTGCCAGCAGTCCCATTGTCTTTCAGGGCGGTGGAGCTGAGCAGTTCTTC. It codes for CASSPIVFQGGGAEQFF.

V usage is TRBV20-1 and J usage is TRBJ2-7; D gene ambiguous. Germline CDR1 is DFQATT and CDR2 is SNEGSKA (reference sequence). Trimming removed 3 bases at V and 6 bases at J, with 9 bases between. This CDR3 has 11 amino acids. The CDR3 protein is CSASEVAEQYV. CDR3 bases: TGCAGTGCTAGTGAGGTAGCCGAGCAGTACGTC.

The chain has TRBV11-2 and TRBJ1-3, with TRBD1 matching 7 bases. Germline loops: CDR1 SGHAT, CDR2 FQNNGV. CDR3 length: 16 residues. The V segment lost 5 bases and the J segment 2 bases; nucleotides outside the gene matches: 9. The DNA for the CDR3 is TGTGCCAGCAGCCCCCTTAACAGGGGCCCTGGAAACACCATATATTTT. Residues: CASSPLNRGPGNTIYF.

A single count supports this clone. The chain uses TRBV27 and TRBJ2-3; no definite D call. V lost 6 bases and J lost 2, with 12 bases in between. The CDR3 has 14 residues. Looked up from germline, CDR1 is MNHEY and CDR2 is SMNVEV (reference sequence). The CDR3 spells CASRLSFPTDTQYF. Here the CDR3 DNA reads TGTGCCAGCAGACTATCATTTCCCACAGATACGCAGTATTTT.

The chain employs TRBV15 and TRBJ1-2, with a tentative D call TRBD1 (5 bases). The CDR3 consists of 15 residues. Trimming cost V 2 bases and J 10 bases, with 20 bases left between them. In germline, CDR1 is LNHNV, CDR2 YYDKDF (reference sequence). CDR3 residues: CATSRPLIGGDLYTF. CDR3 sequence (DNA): TGTGCCACCAGCAGACCTTTGATTGGGGGGGACCTCTACACCTTC.

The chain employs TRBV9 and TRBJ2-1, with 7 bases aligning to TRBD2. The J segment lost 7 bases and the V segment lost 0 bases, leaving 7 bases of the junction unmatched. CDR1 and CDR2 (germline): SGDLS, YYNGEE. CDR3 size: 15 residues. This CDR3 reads CASSVGGNGGNEQFF. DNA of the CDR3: TGTGCCAGCAGCGTAGGAGGGAACGGGGGGAATGAGCAGTTCTTC.

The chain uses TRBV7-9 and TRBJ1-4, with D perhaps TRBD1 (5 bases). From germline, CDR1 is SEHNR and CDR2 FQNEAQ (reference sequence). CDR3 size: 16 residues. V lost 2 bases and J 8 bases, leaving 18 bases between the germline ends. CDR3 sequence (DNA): TGTGCCAGCAGCTTATTATTAGGGGAATCCGTGGAAAAACTGTTTTTT. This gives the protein CASSLLLGESVEKLFF. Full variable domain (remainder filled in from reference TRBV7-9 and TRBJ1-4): DTGVSQNPRHKITKRGQNVTFRCDPISEHNRLYWYRQTLGQGPEFLTYFQNEAQLEKSRLLSDRFSAERPKGSFSTLEIQRTEQGDSAMYLCASSLLLGESVEKLFFGSGTQLSVL.

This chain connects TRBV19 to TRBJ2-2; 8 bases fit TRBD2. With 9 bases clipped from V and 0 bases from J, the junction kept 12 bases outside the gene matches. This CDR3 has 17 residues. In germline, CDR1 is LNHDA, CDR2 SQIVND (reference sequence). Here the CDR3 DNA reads TGTGCCAGCCAGGTGGCTAGCGGGCGATCGAACACCGGGGAGCTGTTTTTT. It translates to CASQVASGRSNTGELFF.

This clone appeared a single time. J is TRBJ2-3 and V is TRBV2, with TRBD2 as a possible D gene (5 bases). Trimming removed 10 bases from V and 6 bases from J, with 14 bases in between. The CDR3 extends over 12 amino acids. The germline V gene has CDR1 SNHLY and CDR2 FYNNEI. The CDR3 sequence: CATQQAADTQYF. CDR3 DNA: TGTGCCACCCAGCAAGCGGCGGATACGCAGTATTTT.